This T cell receptor beta chain stems from a study of T-cell reconstitution after alpha-beta-depleted transplantation in children. Unique molecular identifiers were incorporated when the TCRbeta library was constructed. MiXCR was run by TCRdb on the PCR reads, yielding one entry per CDR3 protein. The sample lists about 340,000 distinct CDR3 sequences, about a tenth occurring once. The CDR3 is made up of 15 amino acids. Between the trimmed V and J ends, which lost 3 bases and 3 bases, there was a span of 14 bases. Germline loops: CDR1 LNHDA, CDR2 SQIVND (reference sequence). Sequenced here: PBMCs from the stem cell graft donor, sampled from the stem cell graft. The TCR sequence derives from a human donor who donated a stem cell graft to a child with acute lymphoblastic leukemia. The gene calls are TRBV19 and TRBJ1-2; D is unresolved. In DNA, the CDR3 is TGTGCCAGTAGTATCTTTCAGGAGGGCTACTATGGCTACACCTTC. Its protein is CASSIFQEGYYGYTF.